Presented here are 8 T cell receptor beta chains from one specimen sequenced in a study of T cells after yellow fever vaccination. Each CDR3 protein is one row after TCRdb ran MiXCR on the 5' RACE reads. The sample shows about 85,000 distinct CDR3 sequences, about an eighth of them seen only once. Sequencing used CD8+ T cells not binding an NS4B(214-222) dextramer, sorted from PBMCs, obtained roughly 20 days after the first yellow fever vaccination. Receptors originate from a man between 18 and 29 years old who received the YFV17D yellow fever vaccine.

This chain connects TRBV10-3 to TRBJ2-7; D assignment may be TRBD1 or TRBD2 (5 bases each). V was pared by 6 bases and J by 5 bases, with 11 bases between. The CDR3 has 12 amino acids. Germline loops: CDR1 ENHRY, CDR2 SYGVKD. CDR3 nucleotides: TGTGCCATCAGGGGACCGGGCAACGAGCAGTACGTC. It specifies CAIRGPGNEQYV.

This clonotype turned up a few times. This chain uses TRBV5-5 with TRBJ2-7; D might be TRBD2 (5 bases). Germline CDR1 and CDR2: SGHKS and YYEKEE (reference sequence). This CDR3 has 16 residues. V was trimmed by 6 bases and J by 6 bases, leaving 25 bases between them. The CDR3 spells CASTNPAGVGAFEQYV. Written as DNA, the CDR3 is TGTGCCAGCACCAACCCGGCCGGGGTCGGAGCCTTCGAGCAGTACGTC.

This clonotype came up a few times. This rearrangement joins TRBV4-2 to TRBJ2-7; no clear D. Trimming took 0 bases from V and 5 from J, leaving 8 bases between them. Germline V CDR1 and CDR2: LGHNA, YNFKEQ. The CDR3 extends over 13 amino acids. CDR3 loop: CASSQDLLDEQYF. The CDR3 nucleotides read TGTGCCAGCAGCCAAGATCTTTTGGACGAGCAGTACTTC.

The V gene is TRBV4-1, the J gene TRBJ1-1, with D maybe TRBD1 (5 bases). The germline gives CDR1 MGHRA, CDR2 YSYEKL. The CDR3 covers 15 residues. The V end lost 0 bases, the J end lost 0 bases, and 8 bases lay between the germline ends. The CDR3, as DNA: TGCGCCAGCAGCCAAGAGCCAGGGATGAACACTGAAGCTTTCTTT. Its translation: CASSQEPGMNTEAFF.

This chain uses TRBV5-1 with TRBJ2-3, with 8 bases lining up with TRBD1. The germline CDR1 and CDR2 sequences are SGHRS and YFSETQ. This CDR3 is 16 amino acids long. The trim removed 3 bases at V and 2 bases at J, leaving 8 bases unmatched. The CDR3 reads CASSWDRDRPTDTQYF. The CDR3, as DNA: TGCGCCAGCAGCTGGGACCGGGACAGGCCCACAGATACGCAGTATTTT. The complete variable domain, with remaining parts taken from reference TRBV5-1 and TRBJ2-3, reads KAGVTQTPRYLIKTRGQQVTLSCSPISGHRSVSWYQQTPGQGLQFLFEYFSETQRNKGNFPGRFSGRQFSNSRSEMNVSTLELGDSALYLCASSWDRDRPTDTQYFGPGTRLTVL.

Only a few counts were recorded for this clonotype. The chain is built from TRBV2 and TRBJ1-2; 7 positions match TRBD1. Germline values: CDR1 SNHLY, CDR2 FYNNEI. There are 12 residues in the CDR3. V lost 9 bases, J lost 4 bases, and 5 bases stayed unmatched. DNA for the CDR3: TGTGCCAGGGAGGGGGACAGCTATGGCTACACCTTC. It specifies CAREGDSYGYTF.

This sequence joins TRBV13 and TRBJ2-1, with TRBD2 identical over 9 bases. Trimming took 4 bases from V and 3 from J; bases not matched to a gene: 13. From germline, CDR1 is PRHDT and CDR2 FYEKMQ (reference sequence). There are 18 residues in the CDR3. The CDR3 sequence is CASSSTYGSGGFYNEQFF. The CDR3 DNA reads TGTGCCAGCAGCTCGACTTATGGCAGCGGGGGGTTCTACAATGAGCAGTTCTTC.

A few counts support this clonotype. The genes are TRBV4-1 and TRBJ2-1, with 7 bases fitting TRBD1. The J segment lost 6 bases and the V segment lost 2 bases, leaving 4 bases of the junction unmatched. This CDR3 region has 14 residues. CDR1 and CDR2 from the germline V gene are MGHRA and YSYEKL. Here the CDR3 DNA reads TGCGCCAGCAGCCAACAAGACAGGGCCAATGAGCAGTTCTTC. Translation: CASSQQDRANEQFF.